This paragraph covers one TCR beta chain sequence. The protocol was immunoSEQ multiplex PCR, while the TCRdb copy is restricted to in-frame clones and leaves out a portion. There are about 130,000 clones in the sample; about 90% occur only once, and 0.65% to 0.9% lies in the top ten. The data originate from a study of OX40 agonist ivuxolimab in advanced cancers. Background on the study: Ivuxolimab is an agonistic anti-OX40 (CD134) antibody, and patients were treated with it.

This CDR3 spans 15 amino acids. The V end was cut by 2 bases, the J end by 1 base, with 10 bases between. Looked up from germline, CDR1 is MDHEN and CDR2 is SYDVKM. Source: CD4+ or CD8+ T cells sorted from blood, taken in a trial of the OX40 agonist ivuxolimab. The sequence was obtained from an adult with an advanced solid tumor such as melanoma, head and neck, liver or kidney cancer. V and J are TRBV28 and TRBJ2-3; a possible D gene is TRBD1 (6 bases). CDR3 in amino acids: CASSLQGKGTDTQYF. DNA of the CDR3: TGTGCCAGCAGTTTACAGGGGAAAGGCACAGATACGCAGTATTTT.